A selection of T cell receptor beta chains follows, all from one sample in a study of EBV T-cell therapy then PD-1 blockade in nasopharyngeal carcinoma. TCRdb keeps only in-frame clones here, not all; method: immunoSEQ multiplex PCR. The table shows around 22,000 clones, with about four fifths occurring only once. For these receptors, no antigen is known. Sequenced here: CD8+ T cells from blood, sampled at day -245 from a patient whose treatment included autologous EBV-specific T cells and nivolumab. The receptors originated from a man aged 40-55 years with nasopharyngeal carcinoma. CDR3s include the opening cysteine and the closing phenylalanine or tryptophan. D genes are given only for firm matches. Clone size, where shown, is once, few, many, or a class for clones that have expanded.

v_call,d_call,clone_size,j_call,cdr3_aa,cdr3_nt
TRBV7-9,-,-,TRBJ2-3,CASSSTSTDTQYF,TGTGCCAGCAGCTCGACTAGCACAGATACGCAGTATTTT
TRBV7-2,TRBD2,few,TRBJ2-1,CASSLEAGGPHEQFF,TGTGCCAGCAGCTTAGAAGCGGGGGGGCCCCATGAGCAGTTCTTC
TRBV6-4,TRBD1,-,TRBJ2-1,CASSDGTGGVGEQFF,TGTGCCAGCAGTGACGGGACAGGGGGAGTTGGTGAGCAGTTCTTC
TRBV7-8,-,-,TRBJ1-3,CASSTWTAVNTIYF,TGTGCCAGCAGCACCTGGACAGCAGTCAACACCATATATTTT
TRBV7-9,TRBD1,few,TRBJ1-6,CASSFGQGDSPLHF,TGTGCCAGCAGCTTCGGACAGGGTGACTCACCCCTCCACTTT
TRBV7-9,-,few,TRBJ2-1,CASSAPGLGNEQFF,TGTGCCAGCAGCGCGCCGGGACTGGGGAATGAGCAGTTCTTC
TRBV28,-,-,TRBJ2-3,CASSFRGPTDTQYF,TGTGCCAGCAGTTTTCGGGGCCCCACAGATACGCAGTATTTT
TRBV5-1,TRBD2,-,TRBJ2-7,CASSSASGGLSSYEQYF,TGCGCCAGCAGCTCCGCTAGCGGGGGCCTAAGCTCCTACGAGCAGTACTTC
TRBV12-3/TRBV12-4,-,-,TRBJ1-2,CASTAGWAYGYTF,TGTGCCAGCACAGCAGGGTGGGCCTATGGCTACACCTTC
TRBV5-1,-,-,TRBJ2-7,CASSAGLGGYEQYF,TGCGCCAGCAGCGCCGGACTGGGGGGCTACGAGCAGTACTTC